The present T cell receptor (beta chain) was sequenced within a study of blood T cell repertoires in COVID-19. Across the whole study: Acute and convalescent COVID-19 samples came from the United States, Italy and Spain. T cells, B-cell-depleted T cells, or PBMCs supplied cDNA or gDNA.

In the source study's methods: Amplifying reference gene primers gave estimates of nucleated cell counts. Measured with immunoSEQ multiplex PCR; TCRdb has only the in-frame clones, and not every one. V, J and clone size are taken as reported in that table, and D and trimming were inferred from the DNA itself. The sample shows some 200,000 clones, 70% to 90% of them seen only once. J gave up 7 bases and V 5 bases, and 11 bases lay outside the gene matches. The CDR3 contains 17 residues. Germline CDR1 SGHRS, CDR2 YFSETQ. This clonotype was sampled from a woman aged 50 to 60 with acute or convalescent COVID-19. The rearrangement joins TRBV5-1 to TRBJ2-2; 13 bases agree with TRBD2. Sequencing was carried out using peripheral blood. The CDR3 nucleotides are TGCGCCAGCAGGCCCACTAGCGGGAGGGATTATGACGGGGAGCTGTTTTTT. This codes for CASRPTSGRDYDGELFF.